This TCR beta chain is from a study of spatial heterogeneity in lung cancer. About the study: Every unique TCR and UMI combination, on average, appeared more than ten times in raw reads. General observations from the study: In blood, ubiquitous expanded tumor TCRs appeared more at resection than follow-up.

This clonotype was detected many times. Its antigen remains unknown. Every individual TCR cDNA molecule carried its own unique molecular identifier, which allowed correction of PCR and sequencing errors. MiXCR was run by TCRdb on the 5' RACE reads, yielding one entry per CDR3 protein. The table records under 30,000 distinct CDR3 sequences, approximately 3% of them present only once. The time point: sample taken at primary tumor resection. Extraction of whole RNA from tumor, nontumor lung or frozen PBMC preceded unsorted sequencing. Germline V lookup: CDR1 MNHEY, CDR2 SMNVEV (reference sequence). Trimming took off 6 bases at V and 2 bases at J, with 14 bases between the two ends. The CDR3 runs to 14 residues.

The TCR comes from a female donor with early-stage non-small cell lung cancer. V gene TRBV27 combines with J gene TRBJ2-7, with D perhaps matching TRBD2 (6 bases). Source: PBMCs, taken at surgery. The chain's CDR3 is CASRESGPTYEQYF. As DNA, the CDR3 is TGTGCCAGCAGAGAGAGCGGGCCTACCTACGAGCAGTACTTC.